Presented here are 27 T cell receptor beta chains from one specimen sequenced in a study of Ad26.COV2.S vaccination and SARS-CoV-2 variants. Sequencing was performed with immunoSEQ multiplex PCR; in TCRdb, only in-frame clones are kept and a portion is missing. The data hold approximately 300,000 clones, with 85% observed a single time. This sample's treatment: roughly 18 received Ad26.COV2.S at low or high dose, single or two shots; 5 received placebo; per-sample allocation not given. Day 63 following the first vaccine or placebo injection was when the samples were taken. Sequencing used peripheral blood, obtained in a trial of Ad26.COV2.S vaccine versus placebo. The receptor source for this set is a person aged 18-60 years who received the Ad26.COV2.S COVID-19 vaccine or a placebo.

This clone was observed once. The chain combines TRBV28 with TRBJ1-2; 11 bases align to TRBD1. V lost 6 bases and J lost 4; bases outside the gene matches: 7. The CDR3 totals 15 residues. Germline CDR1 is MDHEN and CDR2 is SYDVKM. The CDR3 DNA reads TGTGCCAGCAGACTTTCCGGGACAGGGGGCTATGGCTACACCTTC. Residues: CASRLSGTGGYGYTF.

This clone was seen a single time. CDR3: CASSVGGNQPQHF. As DNA, the CDR3 is TGTGCCAGCAGTGTTGGAGGCAATCAGCCCCAGCATTTT. The V gene is TRBV2, the J gene TRBJ1-5; D call uncertain. CDR1 and CDR2 from the germline V gene are SNHLY and FYNNEI. The V gene lost 4 bases and the J gene lost 2 bases, with 6 bases spanning the gap. CDR3 length: 13 residues.

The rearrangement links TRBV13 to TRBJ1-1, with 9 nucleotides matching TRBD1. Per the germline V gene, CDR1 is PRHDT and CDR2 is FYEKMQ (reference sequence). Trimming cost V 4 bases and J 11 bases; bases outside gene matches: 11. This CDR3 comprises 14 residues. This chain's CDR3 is CASSYMGTGRSAFF. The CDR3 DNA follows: TGTGCCAGCAGCTATATGGGGACAGGGCGGTCGGCTTTCTTT.

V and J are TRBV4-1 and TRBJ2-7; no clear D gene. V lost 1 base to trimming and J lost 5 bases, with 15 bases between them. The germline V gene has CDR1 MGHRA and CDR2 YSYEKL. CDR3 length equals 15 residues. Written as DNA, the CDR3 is TGCGCCAGCAGCCAAGTTGAGTTAGGAGTCCACGAGCAGTACTTC. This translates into CASSQVELGVHEQYF.

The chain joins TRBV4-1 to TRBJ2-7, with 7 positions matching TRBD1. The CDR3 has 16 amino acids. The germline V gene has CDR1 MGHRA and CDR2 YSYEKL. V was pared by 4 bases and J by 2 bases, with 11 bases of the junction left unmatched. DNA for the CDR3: TGCGCCAGCAGCCGCCAACAGGGGCCTCACCCCTACGAGCAGTACTTC. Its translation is CASSRQQGPHPYEQYF.

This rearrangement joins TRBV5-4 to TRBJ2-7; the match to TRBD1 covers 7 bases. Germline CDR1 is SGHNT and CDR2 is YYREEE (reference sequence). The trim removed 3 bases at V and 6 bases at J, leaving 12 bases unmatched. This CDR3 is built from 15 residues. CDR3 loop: CASSSSGISGGEQYF. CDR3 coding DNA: TGTGCCAGCAGCTCCTCAGGAATCTCAGGGGGCGAGCAGTACTTC.

Here the CDR3 DNA reads TGTGCCAGTACCGACAGACAGGGGAGCAATCAGCCCCAGCATTTT. As protein: CASTDRQGSNQPQHF. The chain joins TRBV19 to TRBJ1-5; 8 bases agree with TRBD1. V lost 7 bases, J lost 1 base, and 6 bases stayed unmatched. Germline V lookup: CDR1 LNHDA, CDR2 SQIVND (reference sequence). The CDR3 sequence is 15 residues long.

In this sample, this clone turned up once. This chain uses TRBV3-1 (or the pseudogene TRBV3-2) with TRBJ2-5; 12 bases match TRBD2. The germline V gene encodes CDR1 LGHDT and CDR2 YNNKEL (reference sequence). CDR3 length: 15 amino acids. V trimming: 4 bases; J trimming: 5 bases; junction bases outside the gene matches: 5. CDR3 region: CASSPTSGGRETQYF. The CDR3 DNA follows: TGTGCCAGCAGCCCGACTAGCGGGGGTCGGGAGACCCAGTACTTC.

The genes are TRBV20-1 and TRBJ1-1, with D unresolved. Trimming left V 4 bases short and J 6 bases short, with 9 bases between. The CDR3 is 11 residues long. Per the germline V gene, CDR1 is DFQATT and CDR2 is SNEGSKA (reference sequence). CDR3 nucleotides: TGCAGTGCTAACCCGGCCTCTGAAGCTTTCTTT. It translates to CSANPASEAFF.

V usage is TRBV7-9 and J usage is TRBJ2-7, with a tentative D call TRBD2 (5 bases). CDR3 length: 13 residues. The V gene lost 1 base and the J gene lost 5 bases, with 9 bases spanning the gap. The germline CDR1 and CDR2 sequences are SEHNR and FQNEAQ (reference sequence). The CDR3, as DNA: TGTGCCAGCAGCTTAGGTCCGGGGAACGAGCAGTACTTC. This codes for CASSLGPGNEQYF.

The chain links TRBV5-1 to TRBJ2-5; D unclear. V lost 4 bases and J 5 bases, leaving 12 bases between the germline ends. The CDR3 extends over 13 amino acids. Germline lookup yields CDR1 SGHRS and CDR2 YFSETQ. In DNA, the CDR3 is TGCGCCAGCAGCCTAAGGGATAGGGAGACCCAGTACTTC. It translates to CASSLRDRETQYF.

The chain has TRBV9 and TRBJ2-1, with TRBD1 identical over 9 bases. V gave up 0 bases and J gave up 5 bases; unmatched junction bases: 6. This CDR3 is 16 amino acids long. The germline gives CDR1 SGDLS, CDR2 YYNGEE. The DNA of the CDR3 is TGTGCCAGCAGCGTAGCCCCGGACAGGGGTAACAATGAGCAGTTCTTC. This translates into CASSVAPDRGNNEQFF.

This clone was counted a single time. CDR3 coding DNA: TGTGCCACCAGCAGAGAGCCACAGTTTTACGAGCAGTACTTC. Translation: CATSREPQFYEQYF. The chain employs TRBV15 and TRBJ2-7, with unresolved D. The CDR3 is made up of 14 amino acids. With 0 bases removed from V and 4 bases from J, the gap between germline ends came to 10 bases. The germline V gene has CDR1 LNHNV and CDR2 YYDKDF (reference sequence).

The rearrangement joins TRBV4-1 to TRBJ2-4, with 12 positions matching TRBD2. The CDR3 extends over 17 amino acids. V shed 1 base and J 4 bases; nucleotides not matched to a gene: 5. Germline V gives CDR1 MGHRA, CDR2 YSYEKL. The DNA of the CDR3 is TGCGCCAGCAGCCAAGCTACACTAGCGGGGGGTAAAAACATTCAGTACTTC. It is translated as CASSQATLAGGKNIQYF.

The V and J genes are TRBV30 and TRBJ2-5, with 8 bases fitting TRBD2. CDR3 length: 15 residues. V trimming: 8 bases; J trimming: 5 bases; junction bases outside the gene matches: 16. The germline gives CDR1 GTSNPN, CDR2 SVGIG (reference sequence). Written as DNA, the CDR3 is TGTGCCCGACCCGGACTAGCTGGTTACCTGGAGACCCAGTACTTC. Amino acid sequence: CARPGLAGYLETQYF.

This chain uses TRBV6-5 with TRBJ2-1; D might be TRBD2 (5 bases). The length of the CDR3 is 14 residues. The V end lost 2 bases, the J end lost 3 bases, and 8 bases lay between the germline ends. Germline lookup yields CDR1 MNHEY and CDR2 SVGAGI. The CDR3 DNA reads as TGTGCCAGCAGTTACCGAGGGTTCTACAATGAGCAGTTCTTC. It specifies CASSYRGFYNEQFF.

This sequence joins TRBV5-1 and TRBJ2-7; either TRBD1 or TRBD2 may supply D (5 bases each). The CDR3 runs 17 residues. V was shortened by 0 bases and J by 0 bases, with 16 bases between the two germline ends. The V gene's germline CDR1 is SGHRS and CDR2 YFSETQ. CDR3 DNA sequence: TGCGCCAGCAGCTTGGAGGGGACGTCGCCCAGCTCCTACGAGCAGTACTTC. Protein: CASSLEGTSPSSYEQYF.

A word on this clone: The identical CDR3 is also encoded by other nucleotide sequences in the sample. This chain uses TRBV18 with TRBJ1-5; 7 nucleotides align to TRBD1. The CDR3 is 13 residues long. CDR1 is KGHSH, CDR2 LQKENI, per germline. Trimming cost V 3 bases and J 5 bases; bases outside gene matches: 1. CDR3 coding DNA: TGTGCCAGCTCACCCCAGGGGGATCAGCCCCAGCATTTT. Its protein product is CASSPQGDQPQHF.

DNA of the CDR3: TGTGCCAGCAGTGTAGGGCAGAACACTGAAGCTTTCTTT. Translating it yields CASSVGQNTEAFF. The rearrangement uses TRBV11-3 and TRBJ1-1; D unresolved. Trimming took 6 bases from V and 1 from J, leaving 9 bases between them. Germline CDR1 is SGHNT and CDR2 is YENEEA. The CDR3 is 13 amino acids.

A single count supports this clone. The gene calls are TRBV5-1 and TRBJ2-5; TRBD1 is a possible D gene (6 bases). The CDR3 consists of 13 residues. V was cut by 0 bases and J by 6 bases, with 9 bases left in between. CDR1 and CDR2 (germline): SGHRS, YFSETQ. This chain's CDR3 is CASSLDRAKTQYF. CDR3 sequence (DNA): TGCGCCAGCAGCTTGGACAGGGCAAAGACCCAGTACTTC.

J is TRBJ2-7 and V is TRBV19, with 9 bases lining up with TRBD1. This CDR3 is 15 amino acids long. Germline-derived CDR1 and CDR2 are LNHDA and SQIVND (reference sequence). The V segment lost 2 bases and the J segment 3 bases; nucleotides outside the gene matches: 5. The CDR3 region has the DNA TGTGCCAGTAGTATAACCGGGACAGGGCTCTACGAGCAGTACTTC. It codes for CASSITGTGLYEQYF.

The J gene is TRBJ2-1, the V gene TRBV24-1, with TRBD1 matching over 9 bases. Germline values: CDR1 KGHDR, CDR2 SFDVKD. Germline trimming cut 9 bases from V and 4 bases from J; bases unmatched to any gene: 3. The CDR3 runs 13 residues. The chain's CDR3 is CATRTGDYNEQFF. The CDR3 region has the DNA TGTGCCACCCGGACAGGGGATTACAATGAGCAGTTCTTC.

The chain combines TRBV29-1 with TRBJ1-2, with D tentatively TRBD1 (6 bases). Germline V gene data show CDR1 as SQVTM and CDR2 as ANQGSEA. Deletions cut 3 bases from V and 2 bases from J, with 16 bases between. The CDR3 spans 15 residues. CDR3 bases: TGCAGCGTTGATCCACTCGGGGGCTCCAACTATGGCTACACCTTC. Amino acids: CSVDPLGGSNYGYTF.

CDR3 amino acids: CSVESVSTDTQYF. The CDR3 DNA follows: TGCAGCGTTGAATCGGTGTCCACAGATACGCAGTATTTT. The V gene is TRBV29-1, the J gene TRBJ2-3, with D uncertain. CDR1 and CDR2 (germline): SQVTM, ANQGSEA. Trimming pared 2 bases from V and 2 bases from J, leaving 8 bases between. This CDR3 is 13 amino acids long.

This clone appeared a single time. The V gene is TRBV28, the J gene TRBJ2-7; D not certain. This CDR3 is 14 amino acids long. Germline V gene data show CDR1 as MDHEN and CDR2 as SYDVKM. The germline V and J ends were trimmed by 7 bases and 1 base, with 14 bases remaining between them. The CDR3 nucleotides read TGTGCCAGCAATCGGCCCTATTCGTCCTACGAGCAGTACTTC. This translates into CASNRPYSSYEQYF.

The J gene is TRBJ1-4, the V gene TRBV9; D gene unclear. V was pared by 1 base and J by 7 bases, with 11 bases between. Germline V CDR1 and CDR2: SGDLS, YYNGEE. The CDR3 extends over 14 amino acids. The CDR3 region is CASSVPGNGEKLFF. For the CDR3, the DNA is TGTGCCAGCAGCGTACCGGGGAATGGTGAAAAACTGTTTTTT. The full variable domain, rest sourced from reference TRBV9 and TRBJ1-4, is DSGVTQTPKHLITATGQRVTLRCSPRSGDLSVYWYQQSLDQGLQFLIQYYNGEERAKGNILERFSAQQFPDLHSELNLSSLELGDSALYFCASSVPGNGEKLFFGSGTQLSVL.

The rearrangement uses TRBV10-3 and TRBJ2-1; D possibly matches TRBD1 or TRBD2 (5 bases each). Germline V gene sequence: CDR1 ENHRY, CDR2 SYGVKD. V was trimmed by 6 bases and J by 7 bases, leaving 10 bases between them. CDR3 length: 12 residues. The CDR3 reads CAIRPEGNEQFF. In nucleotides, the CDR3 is TGTGCCATCAGACCAGAGGGGAATGAGCAGTTCTTC.